The 3 T cell receptor beta chains below were found in one sample sequenced in a study of shared clonotypes between healthy human individuals. Profiled with immunoSEQ multiplex PCR; TCRdb holds only in-frame clones, not every one. The data hold around 550,000 clones, with 90% to 96% observed a single time. The source material was naive CD4+ T cells sorted from blood. As for subset: CD45RA+ positively selected. Receptor source: a woman in her 30s in good health.

The chain is built from TRBV5-1 and TRBJ2-7; maybe TRBD2 (6 bases). Per germline, CDR1 SGHRS and CDR2 YFSETQ. The CDR3 has 15 amino acids. The V end was cut by 0 bases, the J end by 2 bases, with 12 bases between. CDR3 residues: CASSLGGSGTYEQYF. The CDR3 DNA reads as TGCGCCAGCAGCTTGGGTGGTAGCGGCACCTACGAGCAGTACTTC. Full variable domain (missing parts from reference TRBV5-1 and TRBJ2-7): KAGVTQTPRYLIKTRGQQVTLSCSPISGHRSVSWYQQTPGQGLQFLFEYFSETQRNKGNFPGRFSGRQFSNSRSEMNVSTLELGDSALYLCASSLGGSGTYEQYFGPGTRLTVT.

The rearrangement uses TRBV28 and TRBJ1-3; 10 bases are a match to TRBD1. Looked up from germline, CDR1 is MDHEN and CDR2 is SYDVKM. This CDR3 has 16 amino acids. V lost 2 bases to trimming and J lost 1 base; unmatched junction nucleotides: 2. CDR3 sequence: CASSLGTGVSGNTIYF. The CDR3 bases are TGTGCCAGCAGTTTAGGGACAGGGGTTTCTGGAAACACCATATATTTT.

The chain carries TRBV27 and TRBJ1-1, with TRBD1 as a possible D gene (5 bases). The CDR3 runs 14 residues. Germline values: CDR1 MNHEY, CDR2 SMNVEV (reference sequence). V was pared by 3 bases and J by 3 bases, with 11 bases between. The CDR3 coding sequence is TGTGCCAGCAGTTTTCGCGGGGGGGACACTGAAGCTTTCTTT. Amino acid sequence: CASSFRGGDTEAFF.